The rows below give T cell receptor beta chains drawn from one sample of a study of T cells after posttransplantation cyclophosphamide. Using immunoSEQ multiplex PCR, the repertoire was profiled, and TCRdb retains in-frame clones only, with some absent. The sample records tens of thousands of clones, 86% being singletons. Sequences were derived from PBMCs, sampled after allogeneic stem cell transplant with posttransplant cyclophosphamide. The receptors stem from a female patient younger than 45 who received an allogeneic stem cell transplant from an unrelated donor, was CMV-positive, and had no GVHD. T cells may partly derive from the graft donor. Both conserved end residues are part of each CDR3. A D gene is named only where the DNA matches it firmly. Clone size is given for some rows only: seen once, a few or many times, or a class if the clone is expanded.

16	TRBV18	NA	NA	TRBJ1-4	TGTGCCAGCTCAGCTATCGCAGGCGAGGGTAATGAAAAACTGTTTTTT	CASSAIAGEGNEKLFF
11	TRBV19	NA	NA	TRBJ2-3	TGTGCCAGTAGCTTATCAGATACGCAGTATTTT	CASSLSDTQYF
12	TRBV6-1	NA	NA	TRBJ2-5	TGTGCCAGCAGGGACTATGAAGAGACCCAGTACTTC	CASRDYEETQYF
15	TRBV6-6	NA	TRBD1	TRBJ2-7	TGTGCCAGCAGTCCTGGGACAGGGCGTTACTACGAGCAGTACTTC	CASSPGTGRYYEQYF
15	TRBV19	NA	NA	TRBJ2-1	TGTGCCAGTAGTATAGATCGCAGGGTGGTCAATGAGCAGTTCTTC	CASSIDRRVVNEQFF
14	TRBV28	NA	TRBD1	TRBJ1-2	TGTGCCAGCAGTTCCCCTCACGGGACAGGGCGCTACACCTTC	CASSSPHGTGRYTF
13	TRBV6-5	NA	NA	TRBJ2-5	TGTGCCAGCCATCGCGGCGCCTTGGGAGACCAGTACTTC	CASHRGALGDQYF
14	TRBV28	NA	NA	TRBJ1-5	TGTGCCAGCAGTCATTCAGGCAGCAATCAGCCCCAGCATTTT	CASSHSGSNQPQHF
14	TRBV6-1	NA	NA	TRBJ2-5	TGTGCCAGCAGTGAACTGGGCACCGAAGAGACCCAGTACTTC	CASSELGTEETQYF
16	TRBV27	NA	TRBD2	TRBJ2-3	TGTGCCAGCAGTACCCTAGCGGGGGGAGGGACAGATACGCAGTATTTT	CASSTLAGGGTDTQYF
16	TRBV12-5	NA	TRBD2	TRBJ2-1	TGTGCTAGTGGTAGAATCCCGACGGGGGGGAACAATGAGCAGTTCTTC	CASGRIPTGGNNEQFF
15	TRBV5-1	NA	NA	TRBJ1-6	TGCGCCAGCAGCTTACTCGCAGGGGAGGGTTCACCCCTCCACTTT	CASSLLAGEGSPLHF
16	TRBV21-1	NA	NA	TRBJ1-5	TGTGCCAGCAGCAAAGCGCTAAGGAGTAGCAATCAGCCCCAGCATTTT	CASSKALRSSNQPQHF
14	TRBV19	NA	NA	TRBJ1-5	TGTGCCAGTCAAGGGGTAATGGGCAATCAGCCCCAGCATTTT	CASQGVMGNQPQHF
15	TRBV6-4	NA	TRBD2	TRBJ2-3	TGTGCCAGCAGTGACCCTAGCGGGAGCACAGATACGCAGTATTTT	CASSDPSGSTDTQYF
15	TRBV23-1	NA	NA	TRBJ2-7	TGCGCCAGCAGTCAATCGGGCACCACGGCCTACGAGCAGTACTTC	CASSQSGTTAYEQYF
13	TRBV6-5	NA	NA	TRBJ1-1	TGTGCCAGCAGGAAACAGGGACTAACTGAAGCTTTCTTT	CASRKQGLTEAFF
14	TRBV5-1	NA	NA	TRBJ2-2	TGCGCCAGCAGCTTGGACACGAACACCGGGGAGCTGTTTTTT	CASSLDTNTGELFF
14	TRBV6-4	NA	TRBD1	TRBJ2-1	TGTGCCAGCCAAATAGGACAGGGTCACAATGAGCAGTTCTTC	CASQIGQGHNEQFF
12	TRBV2	NA	NA	TRBJ2-7	TGTGCCATCTCGACGGAGTCCTACGAGCAGTACTTC	CAISTESYEQYF
15	TRBV18	NA	NA	TRBJ1-2	TGTGCCAGCTCACCACCATCCGTCCAGTCTGTTGGCTACACCTTC	CASSPPSVQSVGYTF
16	TRBV7-2	NA	TRBD1	TRBJ1-4	TGTGCCAGCAGCATCAACCCCGGACAGGGAAGTGAAAAACTGTTTTTT	CASSINPGQGSEKLFF
15	TRBV11-3	NA	TRBD1	TRBJ1-6	TGTGCCAGCAGCTTCCGCCGGGACAGTAATTCACCCCTCCACTTT	CASSFRRDSNSPLHF
17	TRBV15	NA	NA	TRBJ1-1	TGTGCCACCAGCAGTTCCAAGGCCGGCAAACAGGACACTGAAGCTTTCTTT	CATSSSKAGKQDTEAFF
17	TRBV19	NA	TRBD2	TRBJ2-2	TGTGCCAGTAGTAGGACTAGCGGGGGGATTAACACCGGGGAGCTGTTTTTT	CASSRTSGGINTGELFF
16	TRBV4-1	NA	NA	TRBJ2-3	TGCGCCAGCAGCCAAGAGCTAGTTGACCCCACAGATACGCAGTATTTT	CASSQELVDPTDTQYF
17	TRBV10-3	NA	TRBD2	TRBJ2-1	TGTGCCATCAGTGAGAAACTAGCGGGGGGACCTTACAATGAGCAGTTCTTC	CAISEKLAGGPYNEQFF
16	TRBV4-1	NA	NA	TRBJ1-2	TGCGCCAGCAGCCAAGAGATCGCAATAGCTAACTATGGCTACACCTTC	CASSQEIAIANYGYTF
13	TRBV10-2	NA	TRBD2	TRBJ2-3	TGCGCCAGCGGGGCGGGGGGCACAGATACGCAGTATTTT	CASGAGGTDTQYF
15	TRBV10-3	few	NA	TRBJ1-1	TGTGCCATCAGTGAGTGGGAGAATAGGGACACTGAAGCTTTCTTT	CAISEWENRDTEAFF
14	TRBV7-2	NA	NA	TRBJ1-2	TGTGCCAGCAGCTTCCAGCAGGGGTGGAATGGCTACACCTTC	CASSFQQGWNGYTF
16	TRBV7-9	NA	TRBD1	TRBJ2-7	TGTGCCAGCAGCTTAGTACTACCCAGGGGGTCCTACGAGCAGTACTTC	CASSLVLPRGSYEQYF
15	TRBV7-6	NA	TRBD1	TRBJ1-2	TGTGCCAGCAGCGCTCGACAGGGGGCCAACTATGGCTACACCTTC	CASSARQGANYGYTF
12	TRBV6-5	NA	NA	TRBJ1-1	TGTGCCAGCAGGGACAGTTGGACTGAAGCTTTCTTT	CASRDSWTEAFF
15	TRBV11-2	once	TRBD1	TRBJ1-5	TGTGCCAGCAGCTCCTACAGGGGCTTAACTCAGCCCCAGCATTTT	CASSSYRGLTQPQHF
15	TRBV15	NA	TRBD2	TRBJ2-7	TGTGCCACCAGCAGAGGTCGGGGGGGGCCCTACGAGCAGTACTTC	CATSRGRGGPYEQYF
16	TRBV10-3	NA	NA	TRBJ2-3	TGTGCCATCAGTGAGTCTCTGCTAGCTGGCACAGATACGCGGTATTTT	CAISESLLAGTDTRYF
18	TRBV11-2	few	TRBD1	TRBJ2-6	TGTGCCAGCAGCTTAGCCGGGACAGGGGGTTCAGCGGCCAACGTCCTGACTTTC	CASSLAGTGGSAANVLTF
16	TRBV19	NA	TRBD2	TRBJ2-2	TGTGCCAGTAGTACTAGCGGAACTAGGAACACCGGGGAGCTGTTTTTT	CASSTSGTRNTGELFF
13	TRBV29-1	NA	TRBD2	TRBJ2-1	TGCAGCGTTTCCGGGGGGGCCTCTTATGAGCAGTTCTTC	CSVSGGASYEQFF
14	TRBV11-2	NA	NA	TRBJ2-3	TGTGCCAGCAGCTTAGACAGGGGCACAGATACGCAGTATTTT	CASSLDRGTDTQYF
13	TRBV28	NA	NA	TRBJ1-1	TGTGCTAGCGACGCGGACATGAACACTGAAGCTTTCTTT	CASDADMNTEAFF
15	TRBV7-2	NA	TRBD1	TRBJ1-2	TGTGCCAGCAGCTTAGATCCCGCAGGGGGTTATGGCTACACCTTC	CASSLDPAGGYGYTF
15	TRBV6-5	NA	TRBD1	TRBJ2-7	TGTGCCAGCAGCCCCGGGACAGGGAGTGGCTACGAGCAGTACTTC	CASSPGTGSGYEQYF
14	TRBV6-1	NA	NA	TRBJ1-1	TGTGCCAGCAGGTATTTCTATATAAACACTGAAGCTTTCTTT	CASRYFYINTEAFF
15	TRBV9	once	TRBD2	TRBJ2-7	TGTGCCAGCAGCGTAGGTAGCGGGGGGTCCTACGAGCAGTACTTC	CASSVGSGGSYEQYF
14	TRBV10-3	once	NA	TRBJ1-2	TGTGCCATCAGTGAGTCCCCGGCTAACTATGGCTACACCTTC	CAISESPANYGYTF
15	TRBV11-2	NA	NA	TRBJ2-7	TGTGCCAGCAGTCCGGGACAAGAGGTTTCCTACGAGCAGTACTTC	CASSPGQEVSYEQYF
18	TRBV21-1	NA	NA	TRBJ2-3	TGTGCCAGCAGCAATTGGGACAGGGAGTGGGGAAGCACAGATACGCAGTATTTT	CASSNWDREWGSTDTQYF